A selection of T cell receptor beta chains follows, all from one sample in a study of cytomegalovirus exposure and HLA in healthy donors. TCRdb's copy holds only in-frame clones and misses some; the assay was immunoSEQ multiplex PCR. There are about 190,000 clones in the sample; about 81% occur only once, and about 4.4% lies in the top ten. The source material was PBMCs. These receptors were taken from a man in his thirties or forties in good health and CMV-seropositive. Each CDR3 is given with its conserved first and last residue. D genes are given only for firm matches.

v_gene: TRBV7-9
d_gene: .
CDR3aa: CASSLPGNTEAFF

v_gene: TRBV4-1
d_gene: TRBD1
CDR3aa: CASSSPGQASKDTQYF

v_gene: TRBV9
d_gene: .
CDR3aa: CASTETYGGGTDTQYF

v_gene: TRBV7-2
d_gene: .
CDR3aa: CASTPSQGIYEQYF

v_gene: TRBV28
d_gene: TRBD1
CDR3aa: CASSFSSGTGGNEQFF

v_gene: TRBV19
d_gene: .
CDR3aa: CASSALTGRGRGYTF

v_gene: TRBV28
d_gene: TRBD2
CDR3aa: CASSGTSGRALYEQYF

v_gene: TRBV5-4
d_gene: .
CDR3aa: CASSLGGQIYGYTF

v_gene: TRBV27
d_gene: TRBD1
CDR3aa: CASSLAGQGPRGQFF

v_gene: TRBV4-1
d_gene: .
CDR3aa: CASSQTGRGDYGYTF

v_gene: TRBV30
d_gene: TRBD2
CDR3aa: CAWGGVGRRGTGELFF

v_gene: TRBV7-6
d_gene: TRBD2
CDR3aa: CASSLASDGGGRDTQYF

v_gene: TRBV7-2
d_gene: TRBD1
CDR3aa: CASSPGQGGYGYTF

v_gene: TRBV11-2
d_gene: .
CDR3aa: CASSPLARGGSYEQYF

v_gene: TRBV7-6
d_gene: .
CDR3aa: CASSLDWLAEMNTGELFF

v_gene: TRBV7-2
d_gene: TRBD2
CDR3aa: CASSFTSGGTYAYEQYF

v_gene: TRBV7-3
d_gene: TRBD1
CDR3aa: CASSSRTGLADTQYF

v_gene: TRBV9
d_gene: .
CDR3aa: CASSVRPEGEETQYF

v_gene: TRBV5-1
d_gene: TRBD2
CDR3aa: CASSFSSGRPTYEQYF

v_gene: TRBV19
d_gene: TRBD1
CDR3aa: CASSTTGTGYHEQYF

v_gene: TRBV7-3
d_gene: .
CDR3aa: CASSVRVGQETQYF

v_gene: TRBV25-1
d_gene: .
CDR3aa: CASRSSDASGQFF

v_gene: TRBV5-4
d_gene: TRBD2
CDR3aa: CASTQGGGVSSTDTQYF

v_gene: TRBV28
d_gene: .
CDR3aa: CASSSPTKPLSSTDTQYF

v_gene: TRBV7-2
d_gene: .
CDR3aa: CASSQVSGNTIYF

v_gene: TRBV6-1
d_gene: TRBD1
CDR3aa: CASSEADRGRTIYF